Listed below are T cell receptor beta chains from one sample, sequenced in a study of cytomegalovirus exposure and HLA in healthy donors. Sequencing used immunoSEQ multiplex PCR; TCRdb keeps in-frame clones, though not all of them. The table records more than 130,000 clones, roughly three quarters of them present only once. What was sequenced was PBMCs. The receptors come from a woman aged 50 to 60 in good health and CMV-seronegative. Both conserved end residues are part of each CDR3. Fields, in order: V gene, clone size, J gene, D gene, CDR3 length, CDR3 protein, CDR3 DNA. D genes are given only for firm matches. The size field is filled for only some rows; it gives once, few, many or a size class.

V: TRBV6-6
size: .
J: TRBJ1-1
D: .
length: 13
CDR3: CATASFQNTEAFF
DNA: TGTGCCACCGCCAGTTTTCAGAACACTGAAGCTTTCTTT

V: TRBV7-2
size: .
J: TRBJ2-7
D: .
length: 16
CDR3: CASSFPPRTEYYEQYF
DNA: TGTGCCAGCAGCTTCCCCCCACGGACAGAATATTACGAGCAGTACTTC

V: TRBV4-1
size: .
J: TRBJ1-5
D: .
length: 13
CDR3: CASSKNRNQPQHF
DNA: TGCGCCAGCAGCAAGAACAGAAATCAGCCCCAGCATTTT

V: TRBV7-2
size: .
J: TRBJ2-5
D: .
length: 16
CDR3: CASSLAQIQGGETQYF
DNA: TGTGCCAGCAGCTTAGCGCAGATCCAAGGGGGAGAGACCCAGTACTTC

V: TRBV5-4
size: .
J: TRBJ2-7
D: TRBD1
length: 14
CDR3: CASSLGQGRYVQYF
DNA: TGTGCCAGCAGCTTAGGACAGGGGAGATACGTGCAGTACTTC

V: TRBV5-1
size: .
J: TRBJ1-1
D: .
length: 14
CDR3: CASSQKGDNTEAFF
DNA: TGCGCCAGCAGCCAAAAGGGGGACAACACTGAAGCTTTCTTT

V: TRBV19
size: few
J: TRBJ2-1
D: TRBD1
length: 12
CDR3: CASKDRVNEQFF
DNA: TGTGCCAGTAAGGACAGGGTCAATGAGCAGTTCTTC

V: TRBV19
size: .
J: TRBJ1-2
D: .
length: 13
CDR3: CASSTDSPYGYTF
DNA: TGTGCCAGTAGTACGGACAGCCCCTATGGCTACACCTTC

V: TRBV29-1
size: .
J: TRBJ2-3
D: .
length: 13
CDR3: CSVPTPGTDTQYF
DNA: TGCAGCGTTCCGACTCCCGGCACAGATACGCAGTATTTT

V: TRBV6-5
size: few
J: TRBJ1-1
D: .
length: 14
CDR3: CASSYSGTGRRAFF
DNA: TGTGCCAGCAGTTACTCAGGAACAGGCCGGCGAGCTTTCTTT

V: TRBV6-6
size: .
J: TRBJ1-6
D: .
length: 15
CDR3: CASSYLGADNSPLHF
DNA: TGTGCCAGCAGTTATCTGGGGGCAGATAATTCACCCCTCCACTTT

V: TRBV5-6
size: .
J: TRBJ1-1
D: .
length: 18
CDR3: CASTLLSTGSAVNTEAFF
DNA: TGTGCCAGCACCCTCCTGTCGACAGGATCCGCCGTGAACACTGAAGCTTTCTTT

V: TRBV6-5
size: few
J: TRBJ2-7
D: .
length: 13
CDR3: CATSRGINYEQYF
DNA: TGTGCCACCTCAAGGGGGATCAACTACGAGCAGTACTTC

V: TRBV28
size: once
J: TRBJ1-2
D: .
length: 14
CDR3: CASSFTGRAYGYTF
DNA: TGTGCCAGCAGTTTCACAGGGCGGGCCTATGGCTACACCTTC

V: TRBV7-6
size: .
J: TRBJ1-2
D: TRBD1
length: 15
CDR3: CASSQLTGGEGGYTF
DNA: TGTGCCAGCAGCCAACTAACAGGGGGAGAAGGTGGCTACACCTTC

V: TRBV29-1
size: .
J: TRBJ1-3
D: .
length: 12
CDR3: CSVATSGNTIYF
DNA: TGCAGCGTTGCCACTTCTGGAAACACCATATATTTT

V: TRBV6-5
size: .
J: TRBJ2-2
D: TRBD2
length: 14
CDR3: CAIAGGAETEELFF
DNA: TGTGCCATTGCCGGGGGGGCAGAGACCGAGGAGCTGTTTTTT

V: TRBV7-8
size: .
J: TRBJ2-5
D: .
length: 19
CDR3: CASSFSPPGVGRIQETQYF
DNA: TGTGCCAGCAGCTTCTCGCCCCCGGGGGTGGGTAGGATCCAAGAGACCCAGTACTTC

V: TRBV6-1
size: .
J: TRBJ2-5
D: .
length: 13
CDR3: CASSENSQETQYF
DNA: TGTGCCAGCAGTGAAAACAGCCAAGAGACCCAGTACTTC

V: TRBV14
size: .
J: TRBJ2-7
D: TRBD1
length: 15
CDR3: CASSQGTGVGYEQYF
DNA: TGTGCCAGCAGCCAAGGTACAGGGGTCGGGTACGAGCAGTACTTC

V: TRBV23-1
size: .
J: TRBJ2-3
D: TRBD2
length: 16
CDR3: CASERGTSGAADTQYF
DNA: TGCGCCAGCGAAAGAGGGACTAGCGGGGCTGCAGATACGCAGTATTTT

V: TRBV23-1
size: .
J: TRBJ1-2
D: .
length: 13
CDR3: CASLGREEHGYTF
DNA: TGCGCCAGCCTAGGACGGGAGGAGCATGGCTACACCTTC

V: TRBV29-1
size: .
J: TRBJ2-7
D: TRBD1
length: 12
CDR3: CSVGQGASEQYF
DNA: TGCAGCGTGGGACAGGGGGCGAGCGAGCAGTACTTC

V: TRBV15
size: .
J: TRBJ1-2
D: .
length: 14
CDR3: CATSPRRGGYGYTF
DNA: TGTGCCACCAGCCCGAGACGCGGGGGTTATGGCTACACCTTC